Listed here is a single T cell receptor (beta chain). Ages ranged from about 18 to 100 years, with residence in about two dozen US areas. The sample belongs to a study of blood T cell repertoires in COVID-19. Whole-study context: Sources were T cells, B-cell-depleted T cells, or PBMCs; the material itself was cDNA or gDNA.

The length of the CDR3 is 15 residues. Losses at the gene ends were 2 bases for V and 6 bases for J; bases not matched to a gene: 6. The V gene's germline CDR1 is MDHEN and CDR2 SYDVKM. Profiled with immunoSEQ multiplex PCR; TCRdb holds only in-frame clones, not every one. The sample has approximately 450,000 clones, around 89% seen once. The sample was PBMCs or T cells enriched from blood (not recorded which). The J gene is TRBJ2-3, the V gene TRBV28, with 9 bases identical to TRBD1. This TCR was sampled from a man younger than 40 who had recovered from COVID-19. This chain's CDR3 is CASSLQGQGSDTQYF. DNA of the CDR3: TGTGCCAGCAGTTTACAGGGACAGGGATCTGATACGCAGTATTTT.